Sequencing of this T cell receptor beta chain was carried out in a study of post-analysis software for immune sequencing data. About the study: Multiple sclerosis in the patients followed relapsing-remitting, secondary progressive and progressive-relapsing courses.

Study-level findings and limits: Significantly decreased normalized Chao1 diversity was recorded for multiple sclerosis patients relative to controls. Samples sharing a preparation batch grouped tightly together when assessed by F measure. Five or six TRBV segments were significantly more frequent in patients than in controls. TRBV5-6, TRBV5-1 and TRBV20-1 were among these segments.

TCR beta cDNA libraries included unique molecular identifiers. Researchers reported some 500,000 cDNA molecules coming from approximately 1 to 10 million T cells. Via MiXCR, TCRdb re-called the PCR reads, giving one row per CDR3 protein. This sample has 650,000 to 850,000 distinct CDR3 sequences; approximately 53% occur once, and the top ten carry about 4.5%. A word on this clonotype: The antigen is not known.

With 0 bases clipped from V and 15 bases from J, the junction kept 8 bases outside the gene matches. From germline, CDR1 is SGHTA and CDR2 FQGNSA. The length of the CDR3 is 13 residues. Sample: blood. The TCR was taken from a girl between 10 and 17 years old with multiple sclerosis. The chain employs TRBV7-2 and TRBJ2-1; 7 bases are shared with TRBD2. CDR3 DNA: TGTGCCAGCAGCTTAGCGCTGGGGGGGTTGGCGTTCTTC. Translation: CASSLALGGLAFF. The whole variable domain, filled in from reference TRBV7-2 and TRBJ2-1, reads GAGVSQSPSNKVTEKGKDVELRCDPISGHTALYWYRQSLGQGLEFLIYFQGNSAPDKSGLPSDRFSAERTGGSVSTLTIQRTQQEDSAVYLCASSLALGGLAFFGPGTRLTVL.